A selection of T cell receptor beta chains follows, all from one sample in a study of blood T cell repertoires in COVID-19. Sequencing was performed with immunoSEQ multiplex PCR; in TCRdb, only in-frame clones are kept and a portion is missing. The data contain approximately 80,000 clones, about 76% of them singletons. Sequencing was carried out using peripheral blood. The receptors derive from a man aged 80 or over with acute or convalescent COVID-19. CDR3s include the opening cysteine and the closing phenylalanine or tryptophan. Each record gives: CDR3 protein, J gene, clone size, V gene. A clone size is listed for some rows: how often the clone was seen (once, few, many), or a class if it is expanded.

CSVLAGHYNEQFF,TRBJ2-1,-,TRBV29-1
CASSLSQGVSSYGYTF,TRBJ1-2,-,TRBV7-8
CASSPRSSKLEETQYF,TRBJ2-5,-,TRBV3-1/TRBV3-2
CASSQDGRGEWAGNTIYF,TRBJ1-3,-,TRBV4-1
CASSPPSGNTEAFF,TRBJ1-1,-,TRBV18
CASSLTGPYGYTF,TRBJ1-2,-,TRBV7-9
CASRGDRAEEGNQPQHF,TRBJ1-5,-,TRBV28
CASSSAGAWDYEQYF,TRBJ2-7,-,TRBV5-1
CASSLKGGTEAFF,TRBJ1-1,-,TRBV7-3
CASSYDGRGNEKLFF,TRBJ1-4,-,TRBV6-2/TRBV6-3
CASSSPDRGTYEQYF,TRBJ2-7,-,TRBV5-5
CASSPRVSTGELFF,TRBJ2-2,-,TRBV18
CASSPTYNEQFF,TRBJ2-1,few,TRBV6-5
CASSLEGTGEETQYF,TRBJ2-5,-,TRBV11-2
CATKGQVGNEQFF,TRBJ2-1,-,TRBV24-1
CASSQESIGTANEKLFF,TRBJ1-4,-,TRBV14
CASSPREQGAKETQYF,TRBJ2-5,-,TRBV18
CASRLTPRATDTQYF,TRBJ2-3,-,TRBV6-5
CASSLEDSYNEQFF,TRBJ2-1,-,TRBV7-2
CASSLAGLTYEQYF,TRBJ2-7,-,TRBV5-1
CASSRKPTLGLADIYEQYF,TRBJ2-7,-,TRBV19
CASSEENLSTDTQYF,TRBJ2-3,-,TRBV6-1
CASSANTEDQPQHF,TRBJ1-5,-,TRBV2
CASSQDLGGAGAFF,TRBJ1-1,-,TRBV3-1/TRBV3-2
CASSLLLSTEAFF,TRBJ1-1,-,TRBV5-5
CASNDRGNQPQHF,TRBJ1-5,once,TRBV6-5
CASSLGLNRAFF,TRBJ1-1,-,TRBV28
CASSLVSGGTGTEAFF,TRBJ1-1,-,TRBV7-6
CASSQDTWQANTEAFF,TRBJ1-1,-,TRBV3-1/TRBV3-2
CASSPSLAGGTDTQYF,TRBJ2-3,-,TRBV11-2
CASHRLAADNEQFF,TRBJ2-1,-,TRBV6-5
CASRKGGTNEKLFF,TRBJ1-4,-,TRBV6-5
CASNLEGDPNNEQFF,TRBJ2-1,few,TRBV28
CASSYAVSGNTIYF,TRBJ1-3,-,TRBV6-6
CAWSSPPGNQPQHF,TRBJ1-5,-,TRBV30
CSVVGGLGETQYF,TRBJ2-5,once,TRBV29-1
CSVPRQGGYNEQFF,TRBJ2-1,-,TRBV29-1
CASSYRGPSANEQFF,TRBJ2-1,-,TRBV6-5
CASSAGASGAYEQYF,TRBJ2-7,once,TRBV9
CASSLEAATNEKLFF,TRBJ1-4,-,TRBV28